The 9 T cell receptor beta chains given below trace back to one sample, sequenced in a study of T cell repertoires in cytomegalovirus infection. Their antigens are not known. TCRdb itself ran the reads through MiXCR, one entry per CDR3 protein. This sample has about 770,000 distinct CDR3 sequences, with 29% found just once. The source material was cultured CD8+ T cells from PBMCs, sampled from culture after CMV antigen stimulation. The receptors derive from a human donor in good health (CMV status not recorded). Some clones in this sample may be carry-over from other donors' samples.

The chain couples TRBV4-3 to TRBJ2-2; 7 bases fit TRBD1. The V segment lost 3 bases and the J segment 2 bases; nucleotides outside the gene matches: 9. The CDR3 length is 17 residues. Per the germline V gene, CDR1 is LGHNA and CDR2 is YSLEER. The CDR3 is CASSHDSTGLNTGELFF. The CDR3 nucleotides read TGCGCCAGCAGCCATGACTCGACAGGGCTTAACACCGGGGAGCTGTTTTTT.

In DNA, the CDR3 is TGTGCCAGCAGCTCGGGACAGGGCTCACCTACTAACTATGGCTACACCTTC. Translated: CASSSGQGSPTNYGYTF. V usage is TRBV9 and J usage is TRBJ1-2, with 9 bases that match TRBD1. The CDR3 sequence is 17 residues long. J lost 0 bases, V lost 4 bases, and 10 bases had no gene match. Germline V gives CDR1 SGDLS, CDR2 YYNGEE.

The V and J genes are TRBV2 and TRBJ1-1; D might be TRBD1 (5 bases). The CDR3 length is 15 residues. V gave up 2 bases and J gave up 5 bases, with 15 bases separating them. CDR1 is SNHLY and CDR2 is FYNNEI in the germline V gene. CDR3 amino acids: CASSEWDRLGTEAFF. The CDR3 bases are TGTGCCAGCAGTGAATGGGACCGCCTAGGGACTGAAGCTTTCTTT.

This clonotype was counted a few times. This rearrangement joins TRBV20-1 to TRBJ2-7; 9 bases are shared with TRBD1. CDR1 and CDR2 from the germline V gene are DFQATT and SNEGSKA (reference sequence). This CDR3 spans 14 amino acids. The trim removed 8 bases at V and 0 bases at J, leaving 8 bases unmatched. This CDR3 reads CSIQDRGSSYEQYF. CDR3 nucleotide sequence: TGCAGTATCCAGGACAGGGGAAGCTCCTACGAGCAGTACTTC.

The CDR3 spells CASSQDGSPEAFF. DNA of the CDR3: TGTGCCAGCAGCCAAGATGGGAGCCCTGAAGCTTTCTTT. The chain uses TRBV4-2 and TRBJ1-1; D unclear. The CDR3 extends over 13 amino acids. Germline loops: CDR1 LGHNA, CDR2 YNFKEQ. V dropped 0 bases and J dropped 6 bases, with 8 bases sitting between them.

The sample holds a few counts of this clonotype. The genes are TRBV29-1 and TRBJ2-1; D unresolved. Between the trimmed V and J ends, which lost 4 bases and 7 bases, there was a span of 14 bases. The germline gives CDR1 SQVTM, CDR2 ANQGSEA. The CDR3 covers 13 residues. CDR3 DNA sequence: TGCAGCGTTGGCCCCCTAGGAGTAAATGAGCAGTTCTTC. It yields the protein CSVGPLGVNEQFF.

The J gene is TRBJ2-5, the V gene TRBV24-1; 8 bases match TRBD1. CDR1 and CDR2 (germline): KGHDR, SFDVKD. V was pared by 5 bases and J by 5 bases, with 9 bases of the junction left unmatched. CDR3 length: 15 amino acids. The CDR3 nucleotides read TGTGCCACCAGTGGTGGGACAGGTGACGGGGAGACCCAGTACTTC. Translation: CATSGGTGDGETQYF.

V gene TRBV24-1 combines with J gene TRBJ1-5; D is uncertain. The germline CDR1 and CDR2 sequences are KGHDR and SFDVKD. V was shortened by 3 bases and J by 3 bases, with 8 bases between the two germline ends. There are 14 residues in the CDR3. CDR3 bases: TGTGCCACCAGTGATAGGGAATTCAATCAGCCCCAGCATTTT. Protein product: CATSDREFNQPQHF.

A few counts support this clonotype. The chain combines TRBV12-3 or TRBV12-4 with TRBJ1-6, with D hard to call. Between the trimmed V and J ends, which lost 7 bases and 9 bases, there was a span of 16 bases. The length of the CDR3 is 14 residues. In DNA, the CDR3 is TGTGCCAGCACTTTGGCGGTTCTGAGTTCACCCCTCCACTTT. Residues: CASTLAVLSSPLHF.